The 22 T cell receptor beta chains given below trace back to one sample, sequenced in a study of tumor-infiltrating lymphocytes in primary liver carcinoma. Investigators took RNA and DNA out together from 20-30 mg of unsorted bulk tissue. TCR beta cDNA was reverse-transcribed from around 0.55 ug of total RNA. The reaction used a constant-region primer and ProtoScript II reverse transcriptase. Each TCR beta library was derived from three nested multiplex PCR rounds that employed slightly modified ARM-PCR. A C-beta reverse primer was combined with TRBV1-TRBV30 forward primers in the first two PCR rounds, and each round had around 10 cycles. TCRdb ran MiXCR on the multiplex PCR reads and lists one entry per CDR3 protein. The data hold roughly 32,000 distinct CDR3 sequences, with roughly 70% observed a single time. The sequencing input was liver tumor tissue from sampling region 4. Specified subset: tumor region T4, right-lateral pole. The receptors derive from a man aged 35 to 55 with primary liver carcinoma and hepatitis B virus infection.

About this clonotype itself: The junction departs from the called germline gene at one end, perhaps through a read error. V gene TRBV7-8 combines with J gene TRBJ2-2; D might be TRBD2 (5 bases). Germline loops: CDR1 SGHVS, CDR2 FQNEAQ. The CDR3 spans 15 residues. DNA for the CDR3: TGTGTCAGCAGCTTAGTACAGCAGAACACCGGGGAGCTATTTTTT. Translation gives CVSSLVQQNTGELFF.

A word on this clonotype: The junction departs from germline at one end; a sequencing error may be responsible. V gene TRBV13 combines with J gene TRBJ1-5, with no clear D. The V gene's germline CDR1 is PRHDT and CDR2 FYEKMQ (reference sequence). This CDR3 region has 14 residues. The CDR3 nucleotides are TGTGCCAGCAGCTTAGGAGGGAGCCATCAACCCCAGCAATTT. Translation: CASSLGGSHQPQQF.

In regard to this clonotype: Germline and junction disagree at one end, which may indicate a read error. The rearrangement links TRBV6-1 to TRBJ2-3; 9 bases are shared with TRBD2. This CDR3 has 16 amino acids. Germline assignment: CDR1 MNHNS and CDR2 SASEGT. CDR3 bases: TGTGCCAGCAGCCGGGCTAGCGGGACTGTCAGAGATATGCAGTATTTT. It yields the protein CASSRASGTVRDMQYF.

As for this clonotype: The junction differs from germline at one of its ends, possibly a read error. The rearrangement uses TRBV6-2 or TRBV6-3 and TRBJ2-1; 10 bases match TRBD2. This CDR3 comprises 22 residues. Germline V gives CDR1 MNHEY, CDR2 SVGEGT. For the CDR3, the DNA is TGTGCCAGCAGTTTCCTGATTGAGGCGTGGGATCTAGCGGGAGAAAGGGTCAATGAGCAGAACTTC. It is translated as CASSFLIEAWDLAGERVNEQNF.

This clonotype was observed once. The junction shows a germline mismatch at one end, possibly a read error. The V and J genes are TRBV28 and TRBJ2-5; 7 positions agree with TRBD1. The CDR3 has 14 amino acids. CDR1 is MDHEN and CDR2 is SYDVKM in the germline V gene. CDR3 protein: CANTPDRMVETQYF. CDR3 coding DNA: TGCGCCAACACGCCGGACAGGATGGTAGAGACCCAGTACTTC.

Concerning this clonotype: The missing conserved phenylalanine or tryptophan at the end of this CDR3 makes a read error likely. The chain has TRBV29-1 and TRBJ2-1; tentative D call: TRBD2 (6 bases). Germline V gene sequence: CDR1 SQVTM, CDR2 ANQGSEA. The CDR3 loop spans 12 amino acids. The CDR3, as DNA: TGCGGCATTGAATTTAGGGACTATGAGCAGTTCCTC. Its protein product is CGIEFRDYEQFL.

The count of this clonotype is one. This chain joins TRBV29-1 and TRBJ2-3; TRBD1 agrees at 7 bases. V lost 4 bases and J lost 12; bases outside the gene matches: 7. CDR1 is SQVTM and CDR2 is ANQGSEA in the germline V gene. The CDR3 covers 11 residues. CDR3 nucleotides: TGCAGCGTTGGTGCCAAGGGGGCTCAGTATTTT. Residues: CSVGAKGAQYF.

As concerns this clonotype: This CDR3 is missing its conserved last phenylalanine or tryptophan, likely due to a read error. The chain couples TRBV12-3 or TRBV12-4 to TRBJ2-5, with D possibly called TRBD1 or TRBD2 (7 bases each). This CDR3 is 13 amino acids long. The CDR3 coding sequence is TGTGCCAGCAGCCAAAGCGGGACAGAGTCCCAGTACTCC. Its protein product is CASSQSGTESQYS.

V usage is TRBV10-2 and J usage is TRBJ1-2, with D maybe TRBD1 (5 bases). The CDR3 is made up of 13 amino acids. Per the germline V gene, CDR1 is WSHSY and CDR2 is SAAADI. Trimming pared 7 bases from V and 12 bases from J, leaving 21 bases between. This chain's CDR3 is CASNPGQGASHTF. CDR3 nucleotides: TGCGCCAGCAATCCGGGGCAGGGTGCGAGTCACACCTTC.

As regards this clonotype: A read error may produce the germline difference seen at one junction end. The chain is built from TRBV20-1 and TRBJ2-1; no definite D call. CDR1 and CDR2 (germline): DFQATT, SNEGSKA (reference sequence). The CDR3 covers 14 residues. In nucleotides, the CDR3 is TGCAGTGCTAGAGGGAGCGAGGCCTACAATGAGCAATTCTTC. Protein product: CSARGSEAYNEQFF.

Worth noting for this clonotype: The junction and the germline gene differ at one end; a read error may be behind it. The V and J genes are TRBV6-5 and TRBJ1-1, with a possible D match to TRBD1 (6 bases). CDR3 size: 15 residues. Looked up from germline, CDR1 is MNHEY and CDR2 is SVGAGI. In DNA, the CDR3 is TGTGCCAGCTGCAAGGAGACAGGAGTGAACACTGAAGCGTTCTTT. It yields the protein CASCKETGVNTEAFF.

About this clonotype itself: The junction shows a germline mismatch at one end, possibly a read error. The chain has TRBV5-1 and TRBJ2-5, with 13 bases fitting TRBD2. CDR1 SGHRS and CDR2 YFSETQ come from the germline V gene. The CDR3 spans 18 residues. For the CDR3, the DNA is TGCGCCAGCAACTTGGCCGGGACTAGCGGGGCCCTACAAGAGACCCAGTACTTC. The encoded protein is CASNLAGTSGALQETQYF.

On this clonotype: An end of the junction does not agree with germline; a read error may underlie this. This chain connects TRBV19 to TRBJ1-1; D is uncertain. The germline V gene encodes CDR1 LNHDA and CDR2 SQIVND (reference sequence). CDR3 length: 13 amino acids. CDR3 in amino acids: CVSQVAALNEAFF. CDR3 sequence (DNA): TGTGTCAGTCAGGTGGCCGCTTTGAATGAAGCTTTCTTT.

Notes on this clonotype: One end of the junction does not line up with germline, which may come from a read error. This chain joins TRBV6-2 or TRBV6-3 and TRBJ2-1; D remains unclear. Germline lookup yields CDR1 MNHEY and CDR2 SVGEGT. This CDR3 has 13 residues. The chain's CDR3 is CISSYQLGNEQFF. CDR3 sequence (DNA): TGCATCAGCAGTTACCAGTTGGGCAATGAGCAGTTCTTC.

With respect to this clonotype: Relative to the germline gene, one junction end is altered; a read error may explain this. The chain links TRBV11-2 to TRBJ2-4; 8 nucleotides line up with TRBD1. CDR1 is SGHAT and CDR2 is FQNNGV in the germline V gene. This CDR3 comprises 14 residues. In nucleotides, the CDR3 is TGTGCCAGCAGCTCCAAGACAGGGGATAACAATCAGTACTTC. This sequence encodes CASSSKTGDNNQYF.

For this clonotype: The germline gene is not matched at one end of the junction; a read error may be the cause. This chain uses TRBV30 with TRBJ1-1; D possibly corresponds to TRBD1 (6 bases). This CDR3 contains 14 residues. The V gene's germline CDR1 is GTSNPN and CDR2 SVGIG (reference sequence). The CDR3 DNA sequence: TGTGCCTGGCGCCAATTACAGGGATTCACTGAAGCTTACTTT. This translates into CAWRQLQGFTEAYF.

This clonotype appeared once. At one of its ends the junction is not consistent with the germline gene, which may arise from a read error. V and J are TRBV5-1 and TRBJ1-2, with 7 bases fitting TRBD1. The germline CDR1 and CDR2 sequences are SGHRS and YFSETQ. The CDR3 length is 15 residues. CDR3 region: CASSLDPGRGADYAF. CDR3 bases: TGCGCCAGCAGCTTGGACCCAGGCAGGGGGGCCGACTACGCGTTC.

The chain has TRBV6-6 and TRBJ2-4; 8 nucleotides line up with TRBD1. CDR3 length equals 15 residues. The V gene end was trimmed by 9 bases and the J gene end by 7 bases; junction bases not matched to a gene: 14. Germline V CDR1 and CDR2: MNHNY, SVGAGI (reference sequence). Written as DNA, the CDR3 is TGTGCCAGTACGCCAGGACAGGGTACTAGGAACATTCAGTACTTC. Amino acid sequence: CASTPGQGTRNIQYF.

By sample share, this clonotype is medium-sized. The chain joins TRBV10-3 to TRBJ1-5; D gene uncertain. V shed 6 bases and J shed 7 bases, with 19 bases lying between them. The CDR3 runs 15 residues. Germline loops: CDR1 ENHRY, CDR2 SYGVKD. The CDR3 nucleotides read TGTGCCATCAGCCCGAACAAAGGAGGGCAACAGCCCCAGCATTTT. Translating it yields CAISPNKGGQQPQHF.

This clonotype has only one observation. The missing conserved phenylalanine or tryptophan at the end of this CDR3 makes a read error likely. It is unclear where the CDR3 begins or ends on the DNA, so no DNA is shown, and the CDR3 is as TCRdb lists it. The rearrangement links TRBV7-9 to TRBJ2-3. Germline V CDR1 and CDR2: SEHNR, FQNEAQ (reference sequence). The CDR3 is 13 residues long, ends included. CDR3 protein: CASSLAFSTEDLL.

In regard to this clonotype: The junction shows a germline mismatch at one end, possibly a read error. This chain uses TRBV29-1 with TRBJ1-1; D call uncertain. The CDR3 totals 13 residues. Germline assignment: CDR1 SQVTM and CDR2 ANQGSEA. CDR3 bases: TGTAGCGCTCTGAGCCAGAAGAGCACTGAAGCTTTCTTT. Translating it yields CSALSQKSTEAFF.

This clonotype was recorded many times. This chain connects TRBV28 to TRBJ1-6; D unclear. With 3 bases removed from V and 5 bases from J, the gap between germline ends came to 11 bases. This CDR3 has 15 residues. Germline CDR1 and CDR2: MDHEN and SYDVKM. The CDR3: CASSLGLTNNSPLHF. The CDR3 DNA reads TGTGCCAGCAGTTTGGGTTTAACAAATAATTCACCCCTCCACTTT.